This T cell receptor (beta chain) was found in a study of post-analysis software for immune sequencing data. General observations from the study: People with multiple sclerosis had a significantly lower normalized Chao1 diversity than controls did. A handful of TRBV segments appeared more often in patients than in controls, and TRBV5-6, TRBV5-1 and TRBV20-1 were among these.

Presence of unique molecular identifiers characterized the TCR beta cDNA libraries. TCRdb reprocessed the PCR reads via MiXCR and lists one record per CDR3 protein. The data hold 750,000 to 950,000 distinct CDR3 sequences, with 40% to 55% observed a single time. The germline CDR1 and CDR2 sequences are MNHEY and SVGAGI. V was pared by 8 bases and J by 2 bases, with 14 bases between. This CDR3 region has 14 residues. In regard to this clonotype: Its target is not known.

Material for sequencing was blood. This chain links TRBV6-5 with TRBJ2-3, with D uncertain. The clonotype originates from a girl aged 10-17 years with multiple sclerosis. DNA for the CDR3: TGTGCCAGCGCGGCAATCATCCCCACAGATACGCAGTATTTT. This translates into CASAAIIPTDTQYF.